This entry lists 9 T cell receptor beta chains sequenced from one sample in a study of blood T cells in healthy people across ages. The use of a sample-barcoded 5' primer and a J-beta primer mix characterized a second PCR of about 7 to 12 cycles. TCRdb ran MiXCR on the 5' RACE reads and lists one entry per CDR3 protein. The table has roughly 1,800,000 distinct CDR3 sequences, around half seen once; the top ten hold 2.1%. Sequenced sample: blood. Receptors were obtained from a woman aged 40 to 50 in good health.

The chain uses TRBV7-8 and TRBJ2-5, with 12 bases aligning to TRBD2. This CDR3 contains 19 residues. Germline V gene data show CDR1 as SGHVS and CDR2 as FQNEAQ. Trimming at V came to 4 bases and at J to 1 base, leaving 13 bases not matched to a gene. The CDR3 region is CASSSVSVWTSGVQETQYF. The CDR3 DNA reads TGTGCCAGCAGCTCAGTGTCAGTCTGGACTAGCGGGGTCCAAGAGACCCAGTACTTC.

This rearrangement joins TRBV9 to TRBJ2-3; D perhaps matches TRBD2 (6 bases). The CDR3 runs to 15 residues. Germline-derived CDR1 and CDR2 are SGDLS and YYNGEE. The ends were cut back, 3 bases at V and 2 bases at J, with 13 bases in the middle. The CDR3: CASSARDFPTDTQYF. In DNA, the CDR3 is TGTGCCAGCAGCGCCCGGGACTTCCCCACAGATACGCAGTATTTT.

The CDR3 loop is CSARQNSDTQYF. The CDR3, as DNA: TGCAGTGCTAGACAGAATTCAGATACGCAGTATTTT. The chain is built from TRBV20-1 and TRBJ2-3; D is unclear. Germline V gives CDR1 DFQATT, CDR2 SNEGSKA (reference sequence). V lost 2 bases and J 4 bases, leaving 7 bases between the germline ends. CDR3 length: 12 residues.

The genes are TRBV11-2 and TRBJ2-7; 10 nucleotides match TRBD1. From germline, CDR1 is SGHAT and CDR2 FQNNGV. The CDR3 has 15 amino acids. V dropped 4 bases and J dropped 3; count of bases not matched to a gene: 6. The CDR3 DNA sequence: TGTGCCAGCAGCTCACCGGGACAGGGGTACTACGAGCAGTACTTC. It is translated as CASSSPGQGYYEQYF.

The chain carries TRBV5-1 and TRBJ2-5; TRBD2 aligns across 14 bases. Trimming removed 0 bases from V and 1 base from J; junction bases left unmatched: 8. CDR3 length equals 19 residues. Germline values: CDR1 SGHRS, CDR2 YFSETQ. CDR3 coding DNA: TGCGCCAGCAGCTTGGGGGTAGGGACTAGCGGGGGCCCCCAAGAGACCCAGTACTTC. It specifies CASSLGVGTSGGPQETQYF.

The chain employs TRBV20-1 and TRBJ2-5; 10 nucleotides line up with TRBD2. Near its end, the DNA agrees better with TRBJ2-1, so the J call may be wrong. The germline V gene encodes CDR1 DFQATT and CDR2 SNEGSKA (reference sequence). The CDR3 length is 15 residues. The CDR3, as DNA: TGCAGTGCTAGACATAGCGGGGGGTACCAAGAGACCCAGTTCTTC. Its translation is CSARHSGGYQETQFF.

The table lists this clonotype with a few counts. V gene TRBV25-1 combines with J gene TRBJ2-5, with 10 bases lining up with TRBD1. Germline-derived CDR1 and CDR2 are MGHDK and SYGVNS. V shed 4 bases and J 5 bases; nucleotides not matched to a gene: 4. The CDR3 loop spans 14 amino acids. CDR3 DNA: TGTGCCAGCAGTGGACAGGGGGCATGGGAGACCCAGTACTTC. Its translation is CASSGQGAWETQYF.

V and J are TRBV6-5 and TRBJ2-3; tentatively, D is TRBD1 (5 bases). CDR1 and CDR2 from the germline V gene are MNHEY and SVGAGI. Trimming shortened V by 2 bases and J by 4 bases, and 13 bases separated the two germline ends. There are 15 residues in the CDR3. The CDR3 region has the DNA TGTGCCAGCAGTTACGGGGCAGGGTTGCCAGATACGCAGTATTTT. Residues: CASSYGAGLPDTQYF.

This chain connects TRBV6-5 to TRBJ2-3; TRBD1 matches 7 bases. The CDR3 extends over 17 amino acids. From germline, CDR1 is MNHEY and CDR2 SVGAGI. V trimming: 4 bases; J trimming: 1 base; junction bases outside the gene matches: 11. The CDR3 here is CASSFLTGQGGTDTQYF. CDR3 bases: TGTGCCAGCAGTTTCTTGACAGGGCAGGGGGGCACAGATACGCAGTATTTT.